This TCR beta chain was recovered during a study of T cells in Graves' hyperthyroidism and ophthalmopathy. This clonotype was picked up a small number of times. What it binds is unknown. Findings and limits, study-wide: With a median lead of 6.5 months before onset, the model predicted ophthalmopathy. From stable hyperthyroidism, ophthalmopathy was separated by a 13 V-J model. Blood also contained most expanded thyroid clonotypes above 0.001.

RNA transcripts served as the template for amplifying TCR beta CDR3 regions. The HTBI primer set drove a first-round RT-PCR of the TCR CDR3. MiXCR, run by TCRdb on the multiplex PCR reads, gives a single entry per CDR3 protein. In the table there are 550,000 to 700,000 distinct CDR3 sequences, about 43% of which are singletons. Germline trimming cut 4 bases from V and 3 bases from J; bases unmatched to any gene: 5. CDR3 length: 15 residues. The germline V gene has CDR1 SGDLS and CDR2 YYNGEE. It was uncontrolled infection, other autoimmune disease, pregnancy or lactation that excluded patients. The sample comprised peripheral blood or thyroid tissue (not recorded which). J is TRBJ2-7 and V is TRBV9, with 12 bases aligning to TRBD2. This receptor was identified in an adult woman with Graves' disease, either hyperthyroidism or ophthalmopathy (not recorded which). The CDR3 loop is CASSHGTSGFYEQYF. CDR3 DNA: TGTGCCAGCAGCCACGGGACTAGCGGGTTCTACGAGCAGTACTTC.